This T cell receptor (beta chain) was identified in a study of CD8 T cells in ankylosing spondylitis. The CDR3 is 15 residues long. CDR1 is MDHEN and CDR2 is SYDVKM in the germline V gene. V was pared by 4 bases and J by 1 base, with 6 bases of the junction left unmatched. Each CDR3 protein gets one entry after TCRdb re-called the 5' RACE reads with MiXCR. Among a few hundred thousand distinct CDR3 sequences, less than 25% were seen once, and the ten largest hold roughly 4%. Worth noting for this clonotype: Its antigen is as yet unknown.

Overall study findings and caveats: Significant enrichment of disease-linked clones was reportedly seen in matched ankylosing spondylitis synovial fluid.

The chain combines TRBV28 with TRBJ2-5, with TRBD1 matching 7 bases. The receptor was derived from a female donor with ankylosing spondylitis or in good health (not recorded which). Sequencing input: blood, either unsorted or a sorted T cell fraction (not recorded which). CDR3 DNA: TGTGCCAGCAGTTCCCCCGGGACAGCCCAAGAGACCCAGTACTTC. Translating gives CASSSPGTAQETQYF.